The T cell receptor (beta chain) described here comes from a study of blood T cell repertoires in COVID-19. Study summary: COVID-19 samples from acute and convalescent phases originated in the United States, Italy and Spain.

CDR3 length equals 14 residues. Germline values: CDR1 MNHEY, CDR2 SVGAGI. The V gene end was trimmed by 4 bases and the J gene end by 7 bases; junction bases not matched to a gene: 5. The repertoire was sequenced with immunoSEQ multiplex PCR; TCRdb's copy has only in-frame clones and lacks some. The sample has more than 30,000 clones; 90% are singletons. The TCR originated in a man between 60 and 75 years old with active COVID-19. V is TRBV6-5 and J is TRBJ1-2; 11 bases align to TRBD1. Sequenced sample: peripheral blood. This CDR3 is CASSSPGTGGGYTF. CDR3 nucleotides: TGTGCCAGCAGTTCCCCTGGGACAGGGGGTGGCTACACCTTC.